This TCR beta chain appears in the sequencing data of a study of regulatory T cells in long-lasting Graves disease. Time point described: persistent/refractory GD, antithyroid drugs over 5 years with positive TRAb. PBMCs provided the RNA from which the TCR library was made. Diagnosis followed American Thyroid Association guidelines for Graves' disease. Study outcomes and limitations: It was in persistent disease that TRBV28, TRBJ1-2 and TRBJ2-5 were favored.

Trimming took 5 bases from V and 7 from J, leaving 15 bases between them. This CDR3 is built from 14 residues. This clonotype was observed a handful of times. The target antigen is unknown. Construction of the TCR beta libraries employed iRepertoire HTBI primers in conjunction with Arm-PCR of CDR3 regions. TCRdb redid the calling of the multiplex PCR reads with MiXCR, one entry per CDR3 protein. The sample includes hundreds of thousands of distinct CDR3 sequences, less than 25% seen only once; the top ten take about 12%. Specimen: peripheral blood mononuclear cells (PBMCs), collected when the disease was refractory, from a patient treated with antithyroid drugs. The J gene is TRBJ1-5, the V gene TRBV12-3 or TRBV12-4; a possible D gene is TRBD1 (5 bases). This TCR was sampled from a female donor with Graves disease. CDR3 protein: CASSPYPRGQPQHF. The CDR3 DNA follows: TGTGCCAGCAGTCCCTACCCTAGGGGCCAGCCCCAGCATTTT.